This T cell receptor (beta chain) was captured by sequencing in a study of response to subunit inactivated influenza vaccine. This clonotype was seen only a few times. The CDR3 loop spans 15 amino acids. Trimming pared 5 bases from V and 3 bases from J, leaving 15 bases between. Germline V gene lookup returns CDR1 SGHTA and CDR2 FQGTGA. TCRdb recomputed calls from the RT-PCR reads with MiXCR, one row per CDR3 protein. The sample consists of about 540,000 distinct CDR3 sequences, around a quarter of them appearing once. This same sample was also part of a study on T cells expressing NK-cell markers. That study reports: Libraries used 5'RACE template switching adding universal primer site and UMIs. Several experiments added an anti-gamma-delta TCR antibody to sort only alpha-beta TCR T cells.

The chain couples TRBV7-3 to TRBJ2-3, with a possible D match to TRBD2 (6 bases). The origin of this receptor is a man in his fifties who received an inactivated influenza vaccine. The sequencing here drew on CD4+ T cells sorted from PBMCs, taken about 12 days after vaccination. CDR3 in amino acids: CASSAGGSWTDTQYF. CDR3 bases: TGTGCCAGCAGCGCCGGAGGGAGTTGGACAGATACGCAGTATTTT.